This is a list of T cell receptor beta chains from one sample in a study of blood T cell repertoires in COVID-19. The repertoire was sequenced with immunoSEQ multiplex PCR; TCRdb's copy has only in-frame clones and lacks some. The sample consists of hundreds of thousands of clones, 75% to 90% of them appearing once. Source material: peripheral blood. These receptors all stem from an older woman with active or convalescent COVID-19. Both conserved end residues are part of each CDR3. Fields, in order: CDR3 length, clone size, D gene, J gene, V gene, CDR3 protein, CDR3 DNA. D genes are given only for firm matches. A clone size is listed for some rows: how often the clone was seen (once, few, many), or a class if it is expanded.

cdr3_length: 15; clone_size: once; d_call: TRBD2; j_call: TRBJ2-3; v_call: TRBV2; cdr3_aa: CASRAQGLGTDTQYF; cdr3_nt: TGTGCCAGCAGAGCACAGGGACTAGGCACAGATACGCAGTATTTT
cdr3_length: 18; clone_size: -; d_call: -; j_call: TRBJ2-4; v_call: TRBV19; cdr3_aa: CASSLGGRGELAKNIQYF; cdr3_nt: TGTGCCAGTAGTCTGGGAGGTAGAGGGGAACTAGCCAAAAACATTCAGTACTTC
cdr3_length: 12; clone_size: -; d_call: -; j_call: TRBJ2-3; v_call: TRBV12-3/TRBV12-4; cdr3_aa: CASRRPTDTQYF; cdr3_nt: TGTGCCAGCAGGCGGCCCACAGATACGCAGTATTTT
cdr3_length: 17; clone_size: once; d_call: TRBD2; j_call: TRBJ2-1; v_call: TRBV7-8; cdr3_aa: CASSRFSGSSSYNEQFF; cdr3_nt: TGTGCCAGCAGCAGATTTAGCGGGTCTAGCTCCTACAATGAGCAGTTCTTC
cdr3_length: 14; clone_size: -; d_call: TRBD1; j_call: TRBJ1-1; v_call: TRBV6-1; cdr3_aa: CASSERQGKTEAFF; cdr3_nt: TGTGCCAGCAGTGAGAGACAGGGGAAAACTGAAGCTTTCTTT
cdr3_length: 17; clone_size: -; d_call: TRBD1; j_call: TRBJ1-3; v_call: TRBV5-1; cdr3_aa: CASSLVGQGDSGNTIYF; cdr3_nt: TGCGCCAGCAGCTTAGTGGGACAGGGGGACTCTGGAAACACCATATATTTT
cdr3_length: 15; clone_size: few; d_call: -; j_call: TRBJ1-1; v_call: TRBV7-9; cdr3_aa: CASSPRREAVTEAFF; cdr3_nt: TGTGCCAGCAGCCCGAGGAGGGAGGCGGTCACTGAAGCTTTCTTT
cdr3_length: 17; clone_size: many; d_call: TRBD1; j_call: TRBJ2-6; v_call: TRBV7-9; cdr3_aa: CAGEPLDRGSGANVLTF; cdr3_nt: TGTGCCGGAGAGCCTCTTGACAGGGGCTCTGGGGCCAACGTCCTGACTTTC
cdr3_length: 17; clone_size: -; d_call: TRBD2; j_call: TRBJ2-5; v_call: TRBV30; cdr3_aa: CAWSIKPLAGLQETQYF; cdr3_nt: TGTGCCTGGAGTATCAAGCCACTAGCGGGGCTCCAAGAGACCCAGTACTTC
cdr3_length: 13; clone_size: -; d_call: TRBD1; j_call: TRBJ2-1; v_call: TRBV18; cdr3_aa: CASSRTGWDEQFF; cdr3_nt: TGTGCCAGCTCACGGACAGGTTGGGATGAGCAGTTCTTC
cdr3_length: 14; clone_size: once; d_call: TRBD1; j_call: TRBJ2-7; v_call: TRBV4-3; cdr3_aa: CASSQDGDSYEQYF; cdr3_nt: TGCGCCAGCAGCCAAGATGGGGACAGCTACGAGCAGTACTTC
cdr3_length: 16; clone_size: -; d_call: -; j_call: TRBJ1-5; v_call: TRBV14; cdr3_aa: CASSQDMGQNNQPQHF; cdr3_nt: TGTGCCAGCAGCCAAGATATGGGGCAGAACAATCAGCCCCAGCATTTT
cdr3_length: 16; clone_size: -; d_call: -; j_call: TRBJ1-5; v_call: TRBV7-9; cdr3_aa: CASSLGAGRGDQPQHF; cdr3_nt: TGTGCCAGCAGCTTAGGGGCGGGGAGGGGTGATCAGCCCCAGCATTTT
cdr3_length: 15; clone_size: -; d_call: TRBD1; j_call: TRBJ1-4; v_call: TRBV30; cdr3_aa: CAWGRPGTGNEKLFF; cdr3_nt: TGTGCCTGGGGGCGCCCCGGGACAGGGAATGAAAAACTGTTTTTT
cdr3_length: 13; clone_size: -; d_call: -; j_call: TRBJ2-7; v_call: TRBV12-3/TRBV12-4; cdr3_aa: CASSFSGPREQYF; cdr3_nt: TGTGCCAGCAGTTTCTCGGGTCCGAGGGAGCAGTACTTC
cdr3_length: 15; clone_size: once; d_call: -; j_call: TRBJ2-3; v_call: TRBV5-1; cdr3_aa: CASSLETGSTDTQYF; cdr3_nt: TGCGCCAGCAGCTTGGAAACGGGGAGCACAGATACGCAGTATTTT
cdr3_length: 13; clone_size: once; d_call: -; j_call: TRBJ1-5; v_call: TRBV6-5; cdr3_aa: CASMAGIHQPQHF; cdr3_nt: TGTGCCAGCATGGCGGGAATCCATCAGCCCCAGCATTTT
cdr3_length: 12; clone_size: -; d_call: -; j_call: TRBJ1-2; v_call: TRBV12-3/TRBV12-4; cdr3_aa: CASSTGVGGYTF; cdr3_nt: TGTGCCAGCTCAACGGGGGTTGGGGGCTACACCTTC
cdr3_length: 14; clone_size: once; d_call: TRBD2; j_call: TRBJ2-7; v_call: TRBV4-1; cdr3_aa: CASSLYGGTYEQYF; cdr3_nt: TGCGCCAGCAGCCTTTACGGGGGGACCTACGAGCAGTACTTC
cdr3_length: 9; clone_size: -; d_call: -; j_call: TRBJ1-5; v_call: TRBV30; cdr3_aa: CACCQPQHF; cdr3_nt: TGTGCCTGCTGTCAGCCCCAGCATTTT
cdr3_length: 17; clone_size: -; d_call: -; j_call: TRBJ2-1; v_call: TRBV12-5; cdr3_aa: CASGLVRTTPYEGEQFF; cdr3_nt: TGTGCTAGTGGTTTGGTACGGACTACCCCGTATGAGGGTGAGCAGTTCTTC
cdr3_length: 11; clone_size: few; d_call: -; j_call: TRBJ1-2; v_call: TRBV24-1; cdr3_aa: CATSDIYGYTF; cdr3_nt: TGTGCCACCAGTGACATCTATGGCTACACCTTC
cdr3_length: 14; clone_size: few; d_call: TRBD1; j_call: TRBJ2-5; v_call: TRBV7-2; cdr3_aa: CASSPWDSQETQYF; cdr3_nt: TGTGCCAGCAGCCCCTGGGACAGCCAAGAGACCCAGTACTTC
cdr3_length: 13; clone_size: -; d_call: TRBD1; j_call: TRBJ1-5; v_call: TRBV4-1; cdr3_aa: CASSQGPQGAPHF; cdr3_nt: TGCGCCAGCAGCCAAGGCCCCCAGGGGGCCCCGCATTTT
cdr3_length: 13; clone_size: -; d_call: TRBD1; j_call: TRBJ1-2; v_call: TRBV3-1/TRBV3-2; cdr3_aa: CASSTRTGYGYTF; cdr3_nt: TGTGCCAGCAGCACCCGGACAGGGTATGGCTACACCTTC
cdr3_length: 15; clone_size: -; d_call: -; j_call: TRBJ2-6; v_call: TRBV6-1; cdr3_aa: CASSDGQPRANVLTF; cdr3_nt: TGTGCCAGCAGTGATGGACAGCCGAGAGCCAACGTCCTGACTTTC
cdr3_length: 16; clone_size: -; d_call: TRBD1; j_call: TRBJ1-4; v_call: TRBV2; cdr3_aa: CASRGGQGSTNEKLFF; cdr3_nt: TGTGCCAGCAGAGGGGGACAGGGGTCAACTAATGAAAAACTGTTTTTT
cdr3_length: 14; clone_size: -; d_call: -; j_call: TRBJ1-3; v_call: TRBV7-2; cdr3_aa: CASSLGTAGNTIYF; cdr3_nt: TGTGCCAGCAGCTTAGGGACTGCTGGAAACACCATATATTTT
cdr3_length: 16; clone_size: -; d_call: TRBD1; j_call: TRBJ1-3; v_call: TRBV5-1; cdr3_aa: CASSLGQGARGNTIYF; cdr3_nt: TGCGCCAGCAGCTTGGGACAGGGGGCGAGAGGAAACACCATATATTTT
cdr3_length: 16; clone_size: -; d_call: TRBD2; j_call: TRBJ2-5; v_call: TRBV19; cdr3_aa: CASSIDELAGQETQYF; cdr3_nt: TGTGCCAGTAGTATAGATGAACTAGCGGGACAAGAGACCCAGTACTTC
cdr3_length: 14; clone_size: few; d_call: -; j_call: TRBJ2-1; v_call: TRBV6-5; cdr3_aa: CASSHHGSENEQFF; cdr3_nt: TGTGCCAGCAGCCACCACGGAAGCGAGAATGAGCAGTTCTTC
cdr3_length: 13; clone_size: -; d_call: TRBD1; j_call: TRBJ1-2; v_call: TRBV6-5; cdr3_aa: CASSRDSSGGYTF; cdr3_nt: TGTGCCAGCAGTAGGGACAGTTCCGGGGGCTACACCTTC
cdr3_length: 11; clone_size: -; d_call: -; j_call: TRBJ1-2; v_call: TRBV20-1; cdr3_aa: CSAGGWDGYTF; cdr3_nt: TGCAGTGCTGGGGGGTGGGATGGCTACACCTTC
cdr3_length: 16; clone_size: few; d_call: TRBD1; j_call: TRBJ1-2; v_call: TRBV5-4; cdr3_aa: CASRPMGQEPSYGYTF; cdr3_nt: TGTGCCAGCAGGCCTATGGGACAGGAGCCCTCCTATGGCTACACCTTC
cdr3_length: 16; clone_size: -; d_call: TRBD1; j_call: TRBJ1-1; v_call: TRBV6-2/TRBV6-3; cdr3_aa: CASSLDRGASSTEAFF; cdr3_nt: TGTGCCAGCAGTTTGGACAGGGGCGCGAGTAGCACTGAAGCTTTCTTT
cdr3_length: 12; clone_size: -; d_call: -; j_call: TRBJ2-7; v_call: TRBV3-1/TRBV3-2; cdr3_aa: CASSLLRGGQYF; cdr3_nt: TGTGCCAGCAGCCTACTAAGGGGGGGCCAGTACTTC
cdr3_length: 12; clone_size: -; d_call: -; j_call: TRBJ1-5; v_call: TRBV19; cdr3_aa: CGLGGGYQPQHF; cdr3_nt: TGTGGCCTGGGGGGGGGCTATCAGCCCCAGCATTTT
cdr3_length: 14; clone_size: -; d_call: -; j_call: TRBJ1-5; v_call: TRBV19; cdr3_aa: CASSIRQGNQPQHF; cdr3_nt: TGTGCCAGTAGTATACGGCAGGGGAATCAGCCCCAGCATTTT
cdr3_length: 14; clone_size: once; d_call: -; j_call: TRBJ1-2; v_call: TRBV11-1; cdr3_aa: CASSLQGGIRGYTF; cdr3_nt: TGTGCCAGCAGCTTACAGGGAGGGATACGCGGCTACACCTTC
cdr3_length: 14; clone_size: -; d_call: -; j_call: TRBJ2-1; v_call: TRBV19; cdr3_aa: CASSIYAPGDEQFF; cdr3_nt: TGTGCCAGTAGTATATACGCTCCAGGGGATGAGCAGTTCTTC
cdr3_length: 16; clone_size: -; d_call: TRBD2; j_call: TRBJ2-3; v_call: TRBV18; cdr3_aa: CASSPGRAWSTDTQYF; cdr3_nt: TGTGCCAGCTCACCCGGGAGGGCATGGAGCACAGATACGCAGTATTTT
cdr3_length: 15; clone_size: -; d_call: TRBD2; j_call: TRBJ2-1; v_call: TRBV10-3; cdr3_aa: CAISVTSLAYNEQFF; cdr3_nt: TGTGCCATCAGTGTGACTAGCTTGGCCTACAATGAGCAGTTCTTC
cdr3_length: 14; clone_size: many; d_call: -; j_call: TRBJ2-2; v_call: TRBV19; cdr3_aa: CASSTGQYTGELFF; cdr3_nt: TGTGCCAGTAGTACCGGACAGTACACCGGGGAGCTGTTTTTT
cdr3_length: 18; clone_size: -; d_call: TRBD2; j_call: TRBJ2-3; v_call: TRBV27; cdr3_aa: CASSFLSGLAGVTDTQYF; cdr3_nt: TGTGCCAGCAGTTTCCTGTCGGGACTAGCGGGGGTCACAGATACGCAGTATTTT
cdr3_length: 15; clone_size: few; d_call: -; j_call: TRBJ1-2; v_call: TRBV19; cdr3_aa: CASSPTTATNYGYTF; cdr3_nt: TGTGCCAGTAGCCCCACGACAGCCACTAACTATGGCTACACCTTC
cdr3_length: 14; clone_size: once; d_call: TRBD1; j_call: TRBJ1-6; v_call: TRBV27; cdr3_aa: CASSRTGRNSPLHF; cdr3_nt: TGTGCCAGCAGTCGGACAGGCCGGAATTCACCCCTCCACTTT
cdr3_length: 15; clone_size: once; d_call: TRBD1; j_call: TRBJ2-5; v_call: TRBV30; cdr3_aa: CAWGTGGVGGETQYF; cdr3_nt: TGTGCCTGGGGGACAGGGGGCGTAGGAGGAGAGACCCAGTACTTC
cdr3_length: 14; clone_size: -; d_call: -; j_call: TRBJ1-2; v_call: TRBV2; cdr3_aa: CASRLQGNNYGYTF; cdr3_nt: TGTGCCAGCAGGCTACAGGGCAATAACTATGGCTACACCTTC
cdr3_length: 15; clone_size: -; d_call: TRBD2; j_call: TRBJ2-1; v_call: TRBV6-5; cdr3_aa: CASRTSGGAANEQFF; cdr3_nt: TGTGCCAGCAGGACTAGCGGGGGGGCCGCCAATGAGCAGTTCTTC
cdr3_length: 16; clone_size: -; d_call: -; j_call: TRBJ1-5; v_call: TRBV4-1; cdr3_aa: CASSQVRSYSNQPQHF; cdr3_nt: TGCGCCAGCAGCCAAGTAAGAAGCTATAGCAATCAGCCCCAGCATTTT
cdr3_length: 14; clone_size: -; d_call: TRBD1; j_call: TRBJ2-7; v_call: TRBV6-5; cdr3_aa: CASSYGTGNYEQYF; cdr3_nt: TGTGCCAGCAGTTACGGGACAGGGAACTACGAGCAGTACTTC